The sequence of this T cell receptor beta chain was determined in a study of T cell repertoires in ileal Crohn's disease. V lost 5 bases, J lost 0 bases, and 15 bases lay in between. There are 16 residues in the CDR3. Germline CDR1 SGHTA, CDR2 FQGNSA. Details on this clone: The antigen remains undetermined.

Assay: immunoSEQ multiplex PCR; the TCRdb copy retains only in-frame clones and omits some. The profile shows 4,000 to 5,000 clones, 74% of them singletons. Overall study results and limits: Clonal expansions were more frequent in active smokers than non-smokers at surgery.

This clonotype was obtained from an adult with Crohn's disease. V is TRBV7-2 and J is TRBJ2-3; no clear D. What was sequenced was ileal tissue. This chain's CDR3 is CASSPSLGGSTDTQYF. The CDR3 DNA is TGTGCCAGCAGCCCCTCCCTCGGCGGAAGCACAGATACGCAGTATTTT.